The clone carrying this T cell receptor beta chain has a handful of counts. Its antigen remains unidentified. These data originate in a study of beta chain features in type 1 diabetes. General study points: Among all four CD4+ subsets, Type 1 diabetes patients had TCRB CDR3s that were moderately but significantly shorter.

cDNA synthesis used the whole RNA isolate, giving expressed TCRB sequences. Measured with immunoSEQ multiplex PCR; TCRdb has only the in-frame clones, and not every one. In the table there are around 250,000 clones, about 14% of which are singletons. V dropped 0 bases and J dropped 4 bases, with 10 bases sitting between them. CDR3 length: 15 amino acids. The germline gives CDR1 SGHRS, CDR2 YFSETQ. This receptor was taken from a man younger than 40 with type 1 diabetes. The V gene is TRBV5-1, the J gene TRBJ2-2; D might be TRBD2 (5 bases). Sequenced input: naive CD4+ T cells from blood. The CDR3 DNA reads as TGCGCCAGCAGCTTGGAGCGGCCGGTCACCGGGGAGCTGTTTTTT. Protein product: CASSLERPVTGELFF.